Described below is a single T cell receptor beta chain sequence and its context. The antigen is not known. The sample originates from a study of liver allograft versus peripheral blood T cells. Study-wide background: Graft-liver T cell receptor repertoires were compared against recipient peripheral blood repertoires. Findings and limits, study-wide: Liver allografts reportedly held T cell receptor repertoires unlike those in peripheral blood.

The V and J ends lost 1 base and 1 base, in that order; junction bases with no gene match: 12. The germline V gene encodes CDR1 DFQATT and CDR2 SNEGSKA (reference sequence). The CDR3 totals 18 residues. MiXCR, applied by TCRdb to the reads, yields one record per CDR3 protein. The sample has over 2,000 distinct CDR3 sequences; roughly 16% are singletons. The chain employs TRBV20-1 and TRBJ2-7, with 11 bases lining up with TRBD2. The TCR originated in a human patient who had a liver transplant. Some T cells may arise from the graft donor. The CDR3 DNA sequence: TGCAGTGCTAGAGCGGGGGGGCTAGCGGGGGGCGAATCCTACGAGCAGTACTTC. This encodes CSARAGGLAGGESYEQYF.